This T cell receptor beta chain was identified in a study of technical replicates of blood from several donors. The repertoire was sequenced with immunoSEQ multiplex PCR; TCRdb's copy has only in-frame clones and lacks some. This sample yields 78,000 or so clones, of which about nine tenths are seen a single time; 0.35% to 0.45% belongs to the top ten. Trimming stripped 3 bases from V and 0 bases from J, with 15 bases between. Germline V gene sequence: CDR1 MNHNS, CDR2 SASEGT. The CDR3 loop spans 16 amino acids. The genes are TRBV6-1 and TRBJ2-7; D is unclear. Sample: T cells isolated from PBMCs. This receptor was obtained from a human donor in good health. Some clones in this sample may be carry-over from other donors' samples. The CDR3 DNA follows: TGTGCCAGCAGTGATCTTGAGACACCGTACTCCTACGAGCAGTACTTC. Protein sequence: CASSDLETPYSYEQYF.